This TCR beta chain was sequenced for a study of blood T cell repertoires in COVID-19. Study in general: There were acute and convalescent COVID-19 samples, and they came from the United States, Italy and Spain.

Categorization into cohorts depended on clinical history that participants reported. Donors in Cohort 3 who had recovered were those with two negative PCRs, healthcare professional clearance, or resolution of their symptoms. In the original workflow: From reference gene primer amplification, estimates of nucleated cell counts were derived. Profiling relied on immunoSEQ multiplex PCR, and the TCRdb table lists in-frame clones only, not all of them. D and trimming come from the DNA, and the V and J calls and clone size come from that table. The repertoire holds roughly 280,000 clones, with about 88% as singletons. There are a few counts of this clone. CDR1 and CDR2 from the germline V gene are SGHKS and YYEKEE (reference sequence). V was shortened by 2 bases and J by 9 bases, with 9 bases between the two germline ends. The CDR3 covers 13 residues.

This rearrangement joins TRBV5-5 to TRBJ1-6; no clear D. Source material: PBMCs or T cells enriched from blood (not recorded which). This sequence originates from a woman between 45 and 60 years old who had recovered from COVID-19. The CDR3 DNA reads TGTGCCAGCAGCTTCCACGGTGGTTCACCCCTCCACTTT. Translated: CASSFHGGSPLHF.